The rows below give T cell receptor beta chains drawn from one sample of a study of memory CD4+ T cells and cytomegalovirus serostatus. The method was immunoSEQ multiplex PCR; TCRdb's version includes in-frame clones alone and lacks a portion of them. This repertoire shows some 48,000 clones, roughly 78% found once; its top ten account for 0.6% to 0.9%. The sequencing sample was made of memory CD4+ T cells from blood. Receptor source: an adult in good health and CMV-seronegative. CDR3s include the opening cysteine and the closing phenylalanine or tryptophan. Fields, in order: J gene, V gene, CDR3 protein.

TRBJ1-1,TRBV29-1,CSVRNTEAFF
TRBJ1-2,TRBV5-4,CASSFTAGYGYTF
TRBJ1-1,TRBV5-1,CASSEGTGMNTEAFF
TRBJ2-1,TRBV5-1,CASNTLAGGPSNEQFF
TRBJ1-1,TRBV6-4,CARTRDRVAEAFF
TRBJ2-3,TRBV30,CAWSVSWGLARTDTQYF
TRBJ1-1,TRBV29-1,CSVEKTARAFF
TRBJ2-1,TRBV2,CASSAGFEQFF
TRBJ1-2,TRBV25-1,CASSFVDGRVF
TRBJ2-7,TRBV5-1,CASSLVVSYEQYF
TRBJ2-7,TRBV5-1,CASSLGQVDYEQYF
TRBJ2-1,TRBV9,CASTPQGTSREQFF
TRBJ1-5,TRBV7-9,CASSLGVAGDQPQHF
TRBJ2-1,TRBV6-5,CASSMGLAGAEQFF
TRBJ2-5,TRBV5-4,CASSLPGLAGGPGETQYF
TRBJ2-3,TRBV5-1,CASLRGGLESLDRGTDTQYF
TRBJ2-3,TRBV29-1,CSVSGREGGGDTQYF
TRBJ1-6,TRBV7-9,CASSLGGLPAPLHF
TRBJ2-7,TRBV7-9,CASSFGQVNYEQYF
TRBJ2-7,TRBV5-4,CASSLGRGTSGSGEQYF
TRBJ1-2,TRBV30,CAWRWGRGNYGYTF
TRBJ1-3,TRBV6-1,CASSELPAGSYSGNTIYF
TRBJ2-7,TRBV28,CASSAGGLPVEYF
TRBJ2-7,TRBV7-2,CASSFRVTLYEQYF